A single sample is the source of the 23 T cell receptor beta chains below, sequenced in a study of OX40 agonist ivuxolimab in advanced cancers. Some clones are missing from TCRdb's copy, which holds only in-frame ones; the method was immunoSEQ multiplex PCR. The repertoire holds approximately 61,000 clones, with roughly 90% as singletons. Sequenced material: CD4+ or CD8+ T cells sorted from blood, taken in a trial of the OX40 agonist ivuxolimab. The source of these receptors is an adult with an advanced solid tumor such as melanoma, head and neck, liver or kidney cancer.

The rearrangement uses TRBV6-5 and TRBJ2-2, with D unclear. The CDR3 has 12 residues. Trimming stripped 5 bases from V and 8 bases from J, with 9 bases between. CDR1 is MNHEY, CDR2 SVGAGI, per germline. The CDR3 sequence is CASSLIKGELFF. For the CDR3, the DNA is TGTGCCAGCAGTCTTATAAAAGGGGAGCTGTTTTTT.

CDR3 DNA sequence: TGTGCCAGCAGCTTGGGCTACGAGCAGTACTTC. Translation gives CASSLGYEQYF. V is TRBV5-8 and J is TRBJ2-7; no firm D call. CDR1 is SGHTS, CDR2 YDEGEE, per germline. V lost 0 bases and J lost 3, with 1 base in between. CDR3 length equals 11 residues.

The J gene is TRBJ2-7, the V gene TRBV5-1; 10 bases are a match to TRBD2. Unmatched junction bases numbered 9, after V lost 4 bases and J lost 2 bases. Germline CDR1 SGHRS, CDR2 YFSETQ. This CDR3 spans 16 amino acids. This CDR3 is CASSATGTSATYEQYF. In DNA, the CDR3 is TGCGCCAGCAGCGCAACCGGGACTAGCGCGACCTACGAGCAGTACTTC.

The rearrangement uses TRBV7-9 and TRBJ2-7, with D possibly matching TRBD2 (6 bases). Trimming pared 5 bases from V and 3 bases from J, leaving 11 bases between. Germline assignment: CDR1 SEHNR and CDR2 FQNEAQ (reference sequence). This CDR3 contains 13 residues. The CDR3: CASSRRESYEQYF. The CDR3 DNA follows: TGTGCCAGCAGCCGCCGGGAGAGCTACGAGCAGTACTTC. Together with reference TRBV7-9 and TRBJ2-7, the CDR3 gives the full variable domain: DTGVSQNPRHKITKRGQNVTFRCDPISEHNRLYWYRQTLGQGPEFLTYFQNEAQLEKSRLLSDRFSAERPKGSFSTLEIQRTEQGDSAMYLCASSRRESYEQYFGPGTRLTVT.

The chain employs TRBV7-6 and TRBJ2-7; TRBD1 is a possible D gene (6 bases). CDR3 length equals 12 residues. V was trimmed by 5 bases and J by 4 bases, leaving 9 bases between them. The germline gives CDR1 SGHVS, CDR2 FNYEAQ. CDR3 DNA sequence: TGTGCCAGCAGCCCAACAGGGTACGAGCAGTACTTC. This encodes CASSPTGYEQYF.

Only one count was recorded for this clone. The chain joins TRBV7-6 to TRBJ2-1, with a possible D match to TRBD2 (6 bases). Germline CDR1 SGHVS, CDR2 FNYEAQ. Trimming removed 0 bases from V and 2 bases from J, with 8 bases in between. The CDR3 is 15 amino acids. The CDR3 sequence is CASSLAGGPYNEQFF. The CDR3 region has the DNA TGTGCCAGCAGCTTAGCCGGAGGGCCCTACAATGAGCAGTTCTTC.

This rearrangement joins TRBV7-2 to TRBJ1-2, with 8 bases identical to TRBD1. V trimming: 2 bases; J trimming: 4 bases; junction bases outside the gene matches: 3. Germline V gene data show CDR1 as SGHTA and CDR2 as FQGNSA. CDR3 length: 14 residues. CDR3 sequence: CASSLQGAGYGYTF. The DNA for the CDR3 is TGTGCCAGCAGCTTACAGGGGGCAGGCTATGGCTACACCTTC.

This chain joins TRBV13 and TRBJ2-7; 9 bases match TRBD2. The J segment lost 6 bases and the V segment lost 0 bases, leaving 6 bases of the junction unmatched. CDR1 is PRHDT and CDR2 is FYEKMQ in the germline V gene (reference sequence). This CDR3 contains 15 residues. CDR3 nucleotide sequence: TGTGCCAGCAGCTTAGGGCGGGAGGGCCGCGGCGAGCAGTACTTC. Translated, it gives CASSLGREGRGEQYF.

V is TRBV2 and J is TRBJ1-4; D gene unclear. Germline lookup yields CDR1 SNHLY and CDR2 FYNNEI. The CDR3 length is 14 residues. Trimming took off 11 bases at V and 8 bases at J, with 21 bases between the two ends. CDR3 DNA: TGTGCCGCATTCACTGGACTCAAAGGGGAAAAACTGTTTTTT. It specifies CAAFTGLKGEKLFF.

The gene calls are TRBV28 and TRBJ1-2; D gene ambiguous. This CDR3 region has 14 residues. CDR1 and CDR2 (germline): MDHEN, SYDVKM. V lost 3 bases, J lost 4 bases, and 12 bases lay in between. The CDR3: CASSFLLAGYGYTF. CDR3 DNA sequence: TGTGCCAGCAGTTTTCTCCTCGCGGGCTATGGCTACACCTTC.

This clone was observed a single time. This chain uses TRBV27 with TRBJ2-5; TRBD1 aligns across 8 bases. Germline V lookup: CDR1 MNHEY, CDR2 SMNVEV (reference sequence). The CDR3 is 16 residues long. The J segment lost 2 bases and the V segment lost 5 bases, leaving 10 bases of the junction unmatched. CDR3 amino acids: CASSTQTGAPQETQYF. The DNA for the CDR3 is TGTGCCAGCAGTACCCAGACAGGGGCCCCTCAAGAGACCCAGTACTTC.

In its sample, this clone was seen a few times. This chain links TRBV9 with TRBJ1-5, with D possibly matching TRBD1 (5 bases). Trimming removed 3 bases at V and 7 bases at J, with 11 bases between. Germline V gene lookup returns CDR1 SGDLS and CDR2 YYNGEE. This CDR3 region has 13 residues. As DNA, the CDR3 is TGTGCCAGCAGCGGACCGGGGGGACAGCCCCAGCATTTT. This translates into CASSGPGGQPQHF. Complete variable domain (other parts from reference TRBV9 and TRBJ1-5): DSGVTQTPKHLITATGQRVTLRCSPRSGDLSVYWYQQSLDQGLQFLIQYYNGEERAKGNILERFSAQQFPDLHSELNLSSLELGDSALYFCASSGPGGQPQHFGDGTRLSIL.

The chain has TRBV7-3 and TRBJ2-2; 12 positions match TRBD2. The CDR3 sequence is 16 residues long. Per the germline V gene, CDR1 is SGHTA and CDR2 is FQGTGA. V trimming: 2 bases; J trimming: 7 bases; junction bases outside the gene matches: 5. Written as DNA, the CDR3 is TGTGCCAGCAGCTTACTAGCGGGAGGGCCGATCGGGGAGCTGTTTTTT. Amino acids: CASSLLAGGPIGELFF.

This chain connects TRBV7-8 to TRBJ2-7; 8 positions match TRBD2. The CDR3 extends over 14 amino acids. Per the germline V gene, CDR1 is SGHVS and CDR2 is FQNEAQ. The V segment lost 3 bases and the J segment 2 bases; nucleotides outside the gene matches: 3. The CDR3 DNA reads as TGTGCCAGCAGCTTCGGGGGGGACACCTACGAGCAGTACTTC. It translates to CASSFGGDTYEQYF.

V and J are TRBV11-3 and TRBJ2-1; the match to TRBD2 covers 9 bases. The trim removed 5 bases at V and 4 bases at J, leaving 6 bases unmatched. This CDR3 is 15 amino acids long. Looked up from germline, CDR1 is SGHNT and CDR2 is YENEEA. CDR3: CASSTGTSKYNEQFF. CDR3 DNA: TGTGCCAGCAGCACCGGGACTAGCAAATACAATGAGCAGTTCTTC.

CDR3 coding DNA: TGTGCCAGCAGTCCAGTGAGGGGGGGCGGCGAGCAGTACTTC. Residues: CASSPVRGGGEQYF. The chain uses TRBV28 and TRBJ2-7, with a possible D match to TRBD2 (7 bases). The germline V gene has CDR1 MDHEN and CDR2 SYDVKM. The CDR3 length is 14 residues. V was trimmed by 5 bases and J by 6 bases, leaving 17 bases between them.

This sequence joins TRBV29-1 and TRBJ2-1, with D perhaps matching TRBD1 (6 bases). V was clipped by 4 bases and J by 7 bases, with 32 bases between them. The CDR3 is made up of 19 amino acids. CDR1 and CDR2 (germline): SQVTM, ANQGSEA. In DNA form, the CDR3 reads TGCAGCGTTGTCCCCCGGGCAGGGGTGTTTGGTTTTGGGGTGAATGAGCAGTTCTTC. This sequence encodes CSVVPRAGVFGFGVNEQFF.

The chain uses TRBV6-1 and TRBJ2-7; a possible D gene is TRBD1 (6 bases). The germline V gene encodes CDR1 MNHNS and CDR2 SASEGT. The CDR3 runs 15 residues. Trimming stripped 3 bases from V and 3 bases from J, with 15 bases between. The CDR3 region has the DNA TGTGCCAGCAGTGATTACCGGGACAACTACTACGAGCAGTACTTC. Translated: CASSDYRDNYYEQYF.

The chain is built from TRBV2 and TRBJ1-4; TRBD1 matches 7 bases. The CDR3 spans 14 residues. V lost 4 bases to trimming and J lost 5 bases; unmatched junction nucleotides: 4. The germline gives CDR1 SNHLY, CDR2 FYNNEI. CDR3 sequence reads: CASSAQGGNEKLFF. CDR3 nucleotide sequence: TGTGCCAGCAGTGCTCAGGGGGGAAATGAAAAACTGTTTTTT.

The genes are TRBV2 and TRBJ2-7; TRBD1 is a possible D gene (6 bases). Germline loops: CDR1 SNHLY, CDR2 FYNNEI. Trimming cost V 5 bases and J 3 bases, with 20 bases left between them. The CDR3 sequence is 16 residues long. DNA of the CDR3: TGTGCCAGCAGTATCTCGCCGGGACAAGCTATCTACGAGCAGTACTTC. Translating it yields CASSISPGQAIYEQYF.

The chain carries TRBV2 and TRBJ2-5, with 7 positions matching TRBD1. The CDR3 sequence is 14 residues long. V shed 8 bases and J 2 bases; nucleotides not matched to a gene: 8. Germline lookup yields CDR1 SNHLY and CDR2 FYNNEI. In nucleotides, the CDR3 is TGTGCCAGCGAGGCCCAGGGGGTTCAAGAGACCCAGTACTTC. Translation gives CASEAQGVQETQYF.

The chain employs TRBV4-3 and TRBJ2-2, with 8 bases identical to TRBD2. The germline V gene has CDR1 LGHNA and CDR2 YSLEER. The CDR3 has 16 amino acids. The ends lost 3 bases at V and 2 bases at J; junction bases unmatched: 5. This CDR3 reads CASSQGSGINTGELFF. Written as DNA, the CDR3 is TGCGCCAGCAGCCAGGGTAGCGGGATTAACACCGGGGAGCTGTTTTTT.

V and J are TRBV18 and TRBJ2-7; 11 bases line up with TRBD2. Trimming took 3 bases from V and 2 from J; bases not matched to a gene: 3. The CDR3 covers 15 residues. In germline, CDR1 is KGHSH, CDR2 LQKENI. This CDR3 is CASSPRLAGTYEQYF. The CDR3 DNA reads TGTGCCAGCTCACCTAGACTAGCGGGGACCTACGAGCAGTACTTC.